The rows below give T cell receptor beta chains drawn from one sample of a study of cytomegalovirus exposure and HLA in healthy donors. Measured with immunoSEQ multiplex PCR; TCRdb has only the in-frame clones, and not every one. Among 100,000 to 150,000 clones listed, under 90% were seen once. Sequenced: PBMCs. The receptors derive from a man aged 25 to 45 in good health and CMV-seronegative. The CDR3 runs from the conserved cysteine through the conserved F or W. A D gene is named only where the DNA matches it firmly. Expanded clones are given a class, and other clones once, few, many or no size at all.

j_gene: TRBJ2-7; d_gene: .; abundance: .; v_gene: TRBV10-3; CDR3nt: TGTGCCATCTCAGGTTCGACACAGGGCAAGCAGTACTTC; CDR3aa: CAISGSTQGKQYF
j_gene: TRBJ1-2; d_gene: .; abundance: .; v_gene: TRBV5-8; CDR3nt: TGTGCCAGCAGCCCGCAGGGGCATGGCTACACCTTC; CDR3aa: CASSPQGHGYTF
j_gene: TRBJ1-6; d_gene: .; abundance: .; v_gene: TRBV9; CDR3nt: TGTGCCAGCAGAAGGTCGGACAGATATAATTCACCCCTCCACTTT; CDR3aa: CASRRSDRYNSPLHF
j_gene: TRBJ2-7; d_gene: TRBD2; abundance: .; v_gene: TRBV6-5; CDR3nt: TGTGCCAGTCGGGGGGGAGTCTACGAGCAGTACTTC; CDR3aa: CASRGGVYEQYF
j_gene: TRBJ1-4; d_gene: .; abundance: .; v_gene: TRBV28; CDR3nt: TGTGCCAGCACCAAGCTTAAAACTAATGAAAAACTGTTTTTT; CDR3aa: CASTKLKTNEKLFF
j_gene: TRBJ2-1; d_gene: TRBD1; abundance: .; v_gene: TRBV11-2; CDR3nt: TGTGCCAGCAGCTTACGGGACAGGACCTACAATGAGCAGTTCTTC; CDR3aa: CASSLRDRTYNEQFF
j_gene: TRBJ2-2; d_gene: TRBD1; abundance: .; v_gene: TRBV5-1; CDR3nt: TGCGCCAGCAGCCTCCGGACAGGGACGAGCGCCGGGGAGCTGTTTTTT; CDR3aa: CASSLRTGTSAGELFF
j_gene: TRBJ2-7; d_gene: TRBD2; abundance: .; v_gene: TRBV4-3; CDR3nt: TGCGCCAGCAGCCAAGCCGGGCCTGGCGGGGGCTACGAGCAGTACTTC; CDR3aa: CASSQAGPGGGYEQYF
j_gene: TRBJ1-2; d_gene: .; abundance: .; v_gene: TRBV28; CDR3nt: TGTGCCAGCAGTTTACGGTTCGGCAGGCGGGGGTATGGCTACACCTTC; CDR3aa: CASSLRFGRRGYGYTF
j_gene: TRBJ2-5; d_gene: .; abundance: once; v_gene: TRBV11-3; CDR3nt: TGTGCCAGCAGCCCGGGGACTGCGAGGCGAGAGACCCAGTACTTC; CDR3aa: CASSPGTARRETQYF
j_gene: TRBJ2-6; d_gene: .; abundance: once; v_gene: TRBV28; CDR3nt: TGTGCCAGCAGTTATACAGGAAGTACTGGGGCCAACGTCCTGACTTTC; CDR3aa: CASSYTGSTGANVLTF
j_gene: TRBJ2-3; d_gene: TRBD1; abundance: once; v_gene: TRBV5-1; CDR3nt: TGCGCCAGCAGCCGCAGCTTTGGACAGGGCACAGATACGCAGTATTTT; CDR3aa: CASSRSFGQGTDTQYF
j_gene: TRBJ2-7; d_gene: TRBD2; abundance: .; v_gene: TRBV28; CDR3nt: TGTGCCAGCGAGAAGCCGGGAGGAACCTACGAGCAGTACTTC; CDR3aa: CASEKPGGTYEQYF
j_gene: TRBJ1-2; d_gene: TRBD1; abundance: .; v_gene: TRBV13; CDR3nt: TGTGCCAGCAGCTTAGACAGGGGCGCCCCCTACCCAAGCGGTGGCTACACCTTC; CDR3aa: CASSLDRGAPYPSGGYTF
j_gene: TRBJ2-3; d_gene: TRBD2; abundance: .; v_gene: TRBV5-4; CDR3nt: TGTGCCAGCGCGGAGGTTAGCGGGGCCACAGATACGCAGTATTTT; CDR3aa: CASAEVSGATDTQYF
j_gene: TRBJ1-4; d_gene: .; abundance: .; v_gene: TRBV11-2; CDR3nt: TGTGCCAGCAGCTTATCCGGCAGGACTTACCTTGGGACTAATGAAAAACTGTTTTTT; CDR3aa: CASSLSGRTYLGTNEKLFF
j_gene: TRBJ1-4; d_gene: .; abundance: few; v_gene: TRBV27; CDR3nt: TGTGCCAGTGGACTCAGGTCTGGTCGTGAAAAACTGTTTTTT; CDR3aa: CASGLRSGREKLFF
j_gene: TRBJ2-7; d_gene: .; abundance: .; v_gene: TRBV4-1; CDR3nt: TGCGCCAGCAGCCTAGAAAGGGGAATGGGGCTCTACGAGCAGTACTTC; CDR3aa: CASSLERGMGLYEQYF
j_gene: TRBJ1-2; d_gene: .; abundance: .; v_gene: TRBV4-1; CDR3nt: TGCGCCAGCAGCCGAACTTCACGGACACTTAACTATGGCTACACCTTC; CDR3aa: CASSRTSRTLNYGYTF